This TCR beta chain was documented in a study of T cell changes during pregnancy in multiple sclerosis. This clone was counted a few times. Method: immunoSEQ multiplex PCR; TCRdb's copy keeps in-frame clones and lacks some. The sample lists 20,000 to 25,000 clones; around nine tenths were seen once. V gave up 4 bases and J gave up 7 bases; unmatched junction bases: 6. The CDR3 consists of 15 residues. Germline CDR1 and CDR2: SGDLS and YYNGEE. Sequences were derived from CD8+ T cells from peripheral blood mononuclear cells, sampled in the first trimester of pregnancy. The sequence derives from a female donor in good health, enrolled as a control in a pregnancy study. The V call is TRBV9, the J call TRBJ2-1; TRBD2 agrees at 12 bases. The CDR3 here is CASSPWTSGENEQFF. The CDR3 DNA follows: TGTGCCAGCAGCCCATGGACTAGCGGGGAAAATGAGCAGTTCTTC.